Below are 7 T cell receptor beta chains sequenced from a single sample in a study of cytomegalovirus exposure and HLA in healthy donors. With 60 Vbeta and 13 Jbeta primers, the PCR was carried out. Here immunoSEQ multiplex PCR was the method, and the copy in TCRdb shows in-frame clones only, minus some. The table shows under 75,000 clones, with 74% occurring only once. The source material was PBMCs. These receptors all come from a human donor in good health.

As regards this clone: The junction differs from germline at one of its ends, possibly a read error. The genes are TRBV30 and TRBJ2-5; tentatively, D is TRBD2 (5 bases). The CDR3 is 11 residues long. From germline, CDR1 is GTSNPN and CDR2 SVGIG (reference sequence). CDR3 in amino acids: CALARVPRENF. CDR3 bases: TGTGCCCTGGCGCGGGTTCCTCGAGAGAACTTC.

The chain is built from TRBV7-9 and TRBJ2-3; 9 bases fit TRBD1. Unmatched junction bases numbered 13, after V lost 6 bases and J lost 6 bases. Germline V gene lookup returns CDR1 SEHNR and CDR2 FQNEAQ (reference sequence). This CDR3 spans 16 amino acids. The CDR3 reads CASSYTTGTGIDTQYF. DNA for the CDR3: TGTGCCAGCAGTTATACTACCGGGACAGGGATTGATACGCAGTATTTT.

This clone has only a few counts. The chain links TRBV18 to TRBJ2-5, with D possibly TRBD1 on 5 matching bases. The CDR3 spans 13 residues. The V and J ends lost 2 bases and 2 bases respectively, with 6 bases between them. Germline V gene data show CDR1 as KGHSH and CDR2 as LQKENI. CDR3 loop: CASSPGHQETQYF. The CDR3 DNA reads as TGTGCCAGCTCACCAGGACATCAAGAGACCCAGTACTTC.

The chain couples TRBV14 to TRBJ2-2; D is perhaps TRBD1 (5 bases). The germline V and J ends were trimmed by 1 base and 0 bases, with 12 bases remaining between them. CDR3 length equals 17 residues. Germline CDR1 and CDR2: SGHDN and FVKESK. The CDR3 loop is CASSQVNQGTNTGELFF. Here the CDR3 DNA reads TGTGCCAGCAGCCAAGTAAATCAGGGTACGAACACCGGGGAGCTGTTTTTT.

The chain is built from TRBV14 and TRBJ1-5; no firm D call. With 4 bases removed from V and 7 bases from J, the gap between germline ends came to 11 bases. The CDR3 consists of 13 residues. Germline values: CDR1 SGHDN, CDR2 FVKESK. The CDR3 loop reads CASSPPGGQPQHF. The CDR3 nucleotides read TGTGCCAGCAGCCCGCCCGGCGGGCAGCCCCAGCATTTT.

The V call is TRBV5-5, the J call TRBJ2-1; TRBD2 matches 9 bases. The CDR3 length is 17 residues. The germline gives CDR1 SGHKS, CDR2 YYEKEE (reference sequence). V shed 2 bases, J shed 5 bases, and the junction held 11 bases outside the gene matches. The CDR3 is CASSFRTSVTIHNEQFF. The CDR3, as DNA: TGTGCCAGCAGCTTCCGGACTAGCGTAACTATTCACAATGAGCAGTTCTTC. Full variable domain (outside the CDR3, taken from reference TRBV5-5 and TRBJ2-1): DAGVTQSPTHLIKTRGQQVTLRCSPISGHKSVSWYQQVLGQGPQFIFQYYEKEERGRGNFPDRFSARQFPNYSSELNVNALLLGDSALYLCASSFRTSVTIHNEQFFGPGTRLTVL.

The chain is built from TRBV30 and TRBJ1-1; TRBD1 agrees at 7 bases. Germline values: CDR1 GTSNPN, CDR2 SVGIG (reference sequence). CDR3 length: 15 amino acids. After removal of 7 bases from V and 0 bases from J, the junction contained 11 bases not matched to a gene. The CDR3 DNA is TGTGCCTTCCAAACAGGGGAGAGCTTGAACACTGAAGCTTTCTTT. Protein: CAFQTGESLNTEAFF.